This T cell receptor (beta chain) was found in a study of cytomegalovirus exposure and HLA in healthy donors. The CDR3 spans 15 residues. From germline, CDR1 is GTSNPN and CDR2 SVGIG (reference sequence). After removal of 2 bases from V and 3 bases from J, the junction contained 8 bases not matched to a gene. Use of 60 Vbeta and 13 Jbeta primers characterized the PCR. Sequencing used immunoSEQ multiplex PCR; TCRdb keeps in-frame clones, though not all of them. This table holds approximately 170,000 clones, about three quarters found once. This rearrangement joins TRBV30 to TRBJ2-7, with TRBD1 matching 9 bases. What was sequenced was PBMCs. The TCR comes from a woman between 40 and 50 years old in good health and CMV-seropositive. CDR3 loop: CAWSHPGTGLYEQYF. The CDR3 DNA reads as TGTGCCTGGAGTCATCCCGGGACAGGGCTCTACGAGCAGTACTTC.